The text below deals with one T cell receptor beta chain. In the authors' workflow: Amplification with reference gene primers provided the estimates of nucleated cell counts. Sequencing used immunoSEQ multiplex PCR; TCRdb keeps in-frame clones, though not all of them. Clonal size and the V and J genes are those of that table, whereas D and trimming came from the DNA. The top ten hold more than 0.85% of the sample, which has around 310,000 clones, around 87% seen once. Seattle participants joined during active infection and were tracked over time. The V gene end was trimmed by 3 bases and the J gene end by 1 base; junction bases not matched to a gene: 4. The germline CDR1 and CDR2 sequences are KGHSH and LQKENI. CDR3 length equals 16 residues. The data are from a study of blood T cell repertoires in COVID-19. Study in general: Donors in the United States, Italy and Spain gave samples during acute or convalescent COVID-19. PBMCs, B-cell-depleted T cells, or T cells were the source of the cDNA or gDNA that made up the material.

This sequence was found in a woman aged 40 to 50 with COVID-19, enrolled during active disease. The chain combines TRBV18 with TRBJ2-1, with 9 bases fitting TRBD2. What was sequenced was peripheral blood. The CDR3 nucleotides read TGTGCCAGCTCACCTCCGACTAGCGGTTCCTACAATGAGCAGTTCTTC. Its translation: CASSPPTSGSYNEQFF.